This T cell receptor (beta chain) was sequenced during a study of T cells expressing NK-cell markers. Study results and limitations: The CD3+CD56-NKG2C+ fraction of a few donors was likewise dominated by these clonotypes. Unclear, still, was the HCMV specificity of the expanded NKG2C+ T cell clones.

A 5'RACE template switching approach incorporating UMIs was used to make TCR beta cDNA. With the 5' RACE reads reprocessed, TCRdb shows one record per CDR3 protein and no DNA. In total, the table holds a few hundred thousand distinct CDR3 sequences. This CDR3 comprises 15 residues. The germline V gene encodes CDR1 SGHTA and CDR2 FQGNSA. On this clonotype itself: Its specificity is not known.

This TCR derives from a man aged 18-70 years in good health. The sample comprised blood T cells: a sorted CD56 or NKG2C T cell subset, CD4+ or CD8+ T cells, or bulk PBMC T cells (not recorded which). This rearrangement joins TRBV7-2 to TRBJ1-4; absent DNA, TCRdb's TRBD1 call cannot be checked. This CDR3 is CASSKQGAGNEKLFF.